Each of the 24 T cell receptor beta chains below was sequenced from the same sample in a study of cytomegalovirus exposure and HLA in healthy donors. A multiplex PCR was run with 60 Vbeta primers and 13 Jbeta primers. The table came from immunoSEQ multiplex PCR; TCRdb's copy has only in-frame clones and leaves some out. The data hold 95,000 to 100,000 clones, with under 85% observed a single time. The sequenced sample consisted of PBMCs. Receptors were obtained from a woman aged 40 to 50 in good health and CMV-seronegative.

V and J are TRBV10-2 and TRBJ2-6, with TRBD1 matching over 7 bases. The CDR3 length is 19 residues. Germline V gene data show CDR1 as WSHSY and CDR2 as SAAADI. The J segment lost 0 bases and the V segment lost 7 bases, leaving 15 bases of the junction unmatched. CDR3 DNA: TGCGCCAGCATAAAGACCTGGGGACAGACCCTCTCTGGGGCCAACGTCCTGACTTTC. Protein: CASIKTWGQTLSGANVLTF.

J is TRBJ2-7 and V is TRBV21-1; TRBD1, as called in the table, went unchecked against the DNA. TRBV21-1 is a pseudogene locus. The CDR3 extends over 17 amino acids. The CDR3 DNA reads as TGTGCCAGCATCATCCCGGGACAGCCCATCTTAAATGGTCGTGAGTACTTC. The encoded protein is CASIIPGQPILNGREYF.

The chain uses TRBV9 and TRBJ1-6; TRBD1 aligns across 10 bases. This CDR3 comprises 14 residues. The V gene end was trimmed by 4 bases and the J gene end by 10 bases; junction bases not matched to a gene: 5. Per the germline V gene, CDR1 is SGDLS and CDR2 is YYNGEE. CDR3 loop: CASSIGTGESPLHF. CDR3 nucleotides: TGTGCCAGCAGCATTGGGACAGGGGAATCACCCCTCCACTTT.

This chain uses TRBV19 with TRBJ2-7; D is possibly TRBD2 (5 bases). CDR3 size: 13 residues. CDR1 is LNHDA and CDR2 is SQIVND in the germline V gene (reference sequence). The V end was cut by 8 bases, the J end by 3 bases, with 14 bases between. Written as DNA, the CDR3 is TGTGCCAGTTCGGACTCCGGCCTCTACGAGCAGTACTTC. It is translated as CASSDSGLYEQYF.

The chain links TRBV6-1 to TRBJ1-1; tentatively, D is TRBD1 (6 bases). Trimming cost V 3 bases and J 2 bases, with 13 bases left between them. Germline-derived CDR1 and CDR2 are MNHNS and SASEGT. This CDR3 has 15 residues. The CDR3 protein is CASSEVWTDNTEAFF. CDR3 coding DNA: TGTGCCAGCAGTGAGGTTTGGACAGATAACACTGAAGCTTTCTTT.

The rearrangement uses TRBV19 and TRBJ2-7; TRBD1 is a possible D gene (5 bases). The CDR3 has 13 amino acids. The V gene lost 5 bases and the J gene lost 0 bases, with 8 bases spanning the gap. Looked up from germline, CDR1 is LNHDA and CDR2 is SQIVND (reference sequence). The CDR3 nucleotides read TGTGCCAGTAGTCATCAGGGCTCCTACGAGCAGTACTTC. It specifies CASSHQGSYEQYF.

The chain uses TRBV11-2 and TRBJ1-4; 7 bases are a match to TRBD1. Germline assignment: CDR1 SGHAT and CDR2 FQNNGV. CDR3 length equals 17 residues. The V gene end was trimmed by 1 base and the J gene end by 5 bases; junction bases not matched to a gene: 10. The CDR3 here is CASSLAKGAGQNEKLFF. The CDR3 nucleotides are TGTGCCAGCAGCTTAGCTAAGGGGGCGGGACAAAATGAAAAACTGTTTTTT. Full variable domain (rest looked up from reference TRBV11-2 and TRBJ1-4): EAGVAQSPRYKIIEKRQSVAFWCNPISGHATLYWYQQILGQGPKLLIQFQNNGVVDDSQLPKDRFSAERLKGVDSTLKIQPAKLEDSAVYLCASSLAKGAGQNEKLFFGSGTQLSVL.

CDR3 nucleotide sequence: TGTGCCAGCATGGTCTATTTCGGGGGGAATTCACCCCTCCACTTT. Its protein product is CASMVYFGGNSPLHF. V is TRBV2 and J is TRBJ1-6; D perhaps matches TRBD1 (5 bases). Trimming removed 7 bases at V and 7 bases at J, with 17 bases between. CDR3 length: 15 amino acids. CDR1 SNHLY and CDR2 FYNNEI come from the germline V gene.

The V gene is TRBV7-9, the J gene TRBJ2-1, with TRBD2 matching over 9 bases. Per the germline V gene, CDR1 is SEHNR and CDR2 is FQNEAQ (reference sequence). V was pared by 7 bases and J by 9 bases, with 19 bases of the junction left unmatched. CDR3 length equals 17 residues. The CDR3 is CASIFNVAGGTGGEQFF. The CDR3 coding sequence is TGTGCCAGCATCTTCAATGTGGCGGGAGGGACCGGGGGTGAGCAGTTCTTC.

The V gene is TRBV6-5, the J gene TRBJ2-7; a possible D gene is TRBD2 (6 bases). Germline CDR1 is MNHEY and CDR2 is SVGAGI. V shed 0 bases and J shed 2 bases, with 11 bases lying between them. This CDR3 spans 15 amino acids. CDR3 loop: CASSYSVGRTYEQYF. CDR3 DNA sequence: TGTGCCAGCAGTTACTCGGTCGGGAGAACCTACGAGCAGTACTTC.

The chain combines TRBV6-4 with TRBJ1-1; D might be TRBD1 (6 bases). CDR1 MRHNA and CDR2 SNTAGT come from the germline V gene. The ends were cut back, 5 bases at V and 1 base at J, with 8 bases in the middle. The length of the CDR3 is 13 residues. CDR3 DNA: TGTGCCAGCAGTCTACAGGGGAACACTGAAGCTTTCTTT. Translating gives CASSLQGNTEAFF.

The chain uses TRBV5-8 and TRBJ2-2; D is ambiguous. V lost 6 bases and J 4 bases, leaving 13 bases between the germline ends. The CDR3 is made up of 14 amino acids. Germline CDR1 and CDR2: SGHTS and YDEGEE. The CDR3 nucleotides are TGTGCCAGCACTGGCCACCCAGGCACCGGGGAGCTGTTTTTT. Translating gives CASTGHPGTGELFF.

The CDR3 protein is CASSGGALFPLHF. DNA of the CDR3: TGTGCCAGTAGTGGGGGGGCCCTGTTTCCCCTCCACTTT. The chain recombines TRBV19 with TRBJ1-6; tentative D call: TRBD1 (6 bases). Germline CDR1 LNHDA, CDR2 SQIVND (reference sequence). Trimming took 5 bases from V and 13 from J, leaving 15 bases between them. This CDR3 contains 13 residues.

The CDR3 sequence: CASSPPPRGNTEAFF. CDR3 nucleotides: TGTGCCAGCAGTCCCCCCCCCAGGGGGAACACTGAAGCTTTCTTT. J is TRBJ1-1 and V is TRBV6-6; perhaps TRBD1 as D (6 bases). The CDR3 covers 15 residues. Germline V gene lookup returns CDR1 MNHNY and CDR2 SVGAGI (reference sequence). Trimming took 5 bases from V and 1 from J, leaving 14 bases between them.

This sequence joins TRBV15 and TRBJ2-1; perhaps TRBD2 as D (6 bases). V lost 6 bases, J lost 6 bases, and 15 bases lay in between. The CDR3 has 14 residues. Per germline, CDR1 LNHNV and CDR2 YYDKDF (reference sequence). The CDR3, as DNA: TGTGCCACCAGGGACGGAGGGCCAGTCAATGAGCAGTTCTTC. Protein sequence: CATRDGGPVNEQFF.

The V and J genes are TRBV7-3 and TRBJ2-3; tentative D call: TRBD2 (5 bases). Germline assignment: CDR1 SGHTA and CDR2 FQGTGA. This CDR3 spans 14 amino acids. V lost 2 bases and J 4 bases, leaving 10 bases between the germline ends. The CDR3: CASSLDTGSDTQYF. Here the CDR3 DNA reads TGTGCCAGCAGCTTAGATACGGGGTCAGATACGCAGTATTTT.

The chain recombines TRBV5-1 with TRBJ2-3; 10 bases fit TRBD1. There are 16 residues in the CDR3. Germline CDR1 is SGHRS and CDR2 is YFSETQ. Trimming took 4 bases from V and 3 from J; bases not matched to a gene: 8. This CDR3 is CASSVDRGPETDTQYF. Here the CDR3 DNA reads TGCGCCAGCAGCGTAGACAGGGGGCCGGAGACAGATACGCAGTATTTT.

For this clone: Other DNA sequences within the sample encode an identical CDR3. The chain combines TRBV6-1 with TRBJ1-1; 8 bases map to TRBD1. Germline CDR1 MNHNS, CDR2 SASEGT. This CDR3 contains 14 residues. With V trimmed by 4 bases and J by 5 bases, 6 bases remained unmatched. CDR3 amino acids: CASSGDRGRTEAFF. CDR3 sequence (DNA): TGTGCCAGCAGTGGCGACAGGGGTCGGACTGAAGCTTTCTTT.

This clone was observed a single time. The chain carries TRBV27 and TRBJ2-7; 10 nucleotides match TRBD2. Trimming at V came to 5 bases and at J to 2 bases, leaving 3 bases not matched to a gene. The CDR3 is 14 amino acids. The germline V gene encodes CDR1 MNHEY and CDR2 SMNVEV (reference sequence). The CDR3 here is CASSGLAATYEQYF. As DNA, the CDR3 is TGTGCCAGCAGTGGACTAGCGGCCACCTACGAGCAGTACTTC.

The table lists this clone with a few counts. The chain combines TRBV5-4 with TRBJ2-7; unclear D gene. The CDR3 covers 13 residues. V was pared by 4 bases and J by 0 bases, with 8 bases between. Germline V gives CDR1 SGHNT, CDR2 YYREEE (reference sequence). For the CDR3, the DNA is TGTGCCAGCAGCCTGGACGGCTCCTACGAGCAGTACTTC. Its protein product is CASSLDGSYEQYF. The variable domain in full, completed from reference TRBV5-4 and TRBJ2-7, reads ETGVTQSPTHLIKTRGQQVTLRCSSQSGHNTVSWYQQALGQGPQFIFQYYREEENGRGNFPPRFSGLQFPNYSSELNVNALELDDSALYLCASSLDGSYEQYFGPGTRLTVT.

This clone was observed a single time. The rearrangement links TRBV6-5 to TRBJ1-5; no reliable D call. Germline CDR1 is MNHEY and CDR2 is SVGAGI. V was pared by 2 bases and J by 3 bases, with 11 bases between. This CDR3 has 15 amino acids. The CDR3 bases are TGTGCCAGCAGTTACGCCGTGCAGGACAATCAGCCCCAGCATTTT. Protein sequence: CASSYAVQDNQPQHF.

The chain links TRBV9 to TRBJ2-5; the D gene is possibly TRBD1 (6 bases). The CDR3 spans 14 residues. Trimming pared 2 bases from V and 4 bases from J, leaving 12 bases between. The germline V gene has CDR1 SGDLS and CDR2 YYNGEE. CDR3 sequence: CASSVLGGRETQYF. CDR3 sequence (DNA): TGTGCCAGCAGCGTTTTAGGGGGTCGAGAGACCCAGTACTTC.

This clone was seen once. The chain has TRBV19 and TRBJ1-4, with no clear D. V dropped 5 bases and J dropped 4 bases, with 8 bases sitting between them. The CDR3 spans 13 residues. CDR1 and CDR2 (germline): LNHDA, SQIVND (reference sequence). The CDR3 here is CASSLQYNEKLFF. The CDR3 DNA reads TGTGCCAGTAGTCTACAGTATAATGAAAAACTGTTTTTT.

The chain recombines TRBV2 with TRBJ2-7; possibly TRBD2 for D (5 bases). Between the trimmed V and J ends, which lost 1 base and 2 bases, there was a span of 6 bases. Germline CDR1 is SNHLY and CDR2 is FYNNEI. This CDR3 has 13 residues. As DNA, the CDR3 is TGTGCCAGCAGTGAAGACGGGGCCTACGAGCAGTACTTC. It yields the protein CASSEDGAYEQYF.